One sample yielded the 21 T cell receptor beta chains listed below, sequenced in a study of shared T cell receptors in the human thymus. The data were produced by immunoSEQ multiplex PCR, yet TCRdb's version contains in-frame clones alone and is incomplete. The data hold about 660,000 clones, with about 87% observed a single time. These records were also assigned to another study, of human thymus T cells.

The sequenced sample consisted of thymocytes. The receptor set was obtained from a boy under two years old with a congenital heart defect.

V and J are TRBV5-6 and TRBJ2-7, with D maybe TRBD2 (6 bases). Trimming removed 3 bases at V and 3 bases at J, with 22 bases between. The CDR3 totals 17 residues. Germline CDR1 is SGHDT and CDR2 is YYEEEE. CDR3 in amino acids: CASSSIGGGIGRYEQYF. In nucleotides, the CDR3 is TGTGCCAGCAGCTCGATTGGCGGCGGGATAGGCCGCTACGAGCAGTACTTC. Using reference TRBV5-6 and TRBJ2-7 for the parts outside the CDR3, the full variable domain is DAGVTQSPTHLIKTRGQQVTLRCSPKSGHDTVSWYQQALGQGPQFIFQYYEEEERQRGNFPDRFSGHQFPNYSSELNVNALLLGDSALYLCASSSIGGGIGRYEQYFGPGTRLTVT.

This clone was found once. This chain connects TRBV21-1 to TRBJ2-7; the DNA was not compared with TRBD1, the D call given in the table. TRBV21-1 is labeled a pseudogene. CDR3 size: 16 residues. The CDR3 DNA reads TGTGCCAGCAGCCCCCTCCGGGACAGGGTAGTTTACGAGCAGTACTTC. Translation gives CASSPLRDRVVYEQYF.

This clone has only a few counts. One junction end disagrees with the germline gene, perhaps due to a read error. This chain uses TRBV18 with TRBJ1-2; 7 bases agree with TRBD1. Looked up from germline, CDR1 is KGHSH and CDR2 is LQKENI. This CDR3 has 14 residues. The CDR3: CASSPPFGTANVTF. The CDR3 DNA reads as TGTGCCAGCTCACCACCGTTCGGGACAGCCAACGTAACGTTC.

The chain uses TRBV10-3 and TRBJ2-7, with D possibly matching TRBD1 (7 bases). From germline, CDR1 is ENHRY and CDR2 SYGVKD. Trimming left V 3 bases short and J 3 bases short, with 24 bases between. The CDR3 totals 18 residues. CDR3 sequence reads: CAISEPDRLGGFGYEQYF. In nucleotides, the CDR3 is TGTGCCATCAGTGAACCGGACAGGTTGGGGGGTTTTGGCTACGAGCAGTACTTC.

The chain employs TRBV9 and TRBJ2-1, with D tentatively TRBD2 (6 bases). The CDR3 has 15 residues. The V and J ends lost 3 bases and 2 bases respectively, with 12 bases between them. Germline V gene data show CDR1 as SGDLS and CDR2 as YYNGEE. CDR3 sequence (DNA): TGTGCCAGCAGCGCAACTAGCAAGCCCTACAATGAGCAGTTCTTC. Protein sequence: CASSATSKPYNEQFF.

The CDR3 nucleotides read TGTGCCAGCAGTTTTACAGTCGTAGCCAAAAACATTCAGTACTTC. It specifies CASSFTVVAKNIQYF. The V and J genes are TRBV27 and TRBJ2-4, with D hard to call. Germline-derived CDR1 and CDR2 are MNHEY and SMNVEV (reference sequence). This CDR3 region has 15 residues. V dropped 3 bases and J dropped 0 bases, with 9 bases sitting between them.

The gene calls are TRBV19 and TRBJ2-1; 7 bases agree with TRBD1. Trimming took 8 bases from V and 5 from J; bases not matched to a gene: 15. Germline CDR1 and CDR2: LNHDA and SQIVND (reference sequence). The CDR3 runs to 16 residues. The CDR3 reads CASLSKGQPDNNEQFF. The CDR3 nucleotides are TGTGCCAGTTTATCAAAGGGACAGCCGGACAACAATGAGCAGTTCTTC.

This clone was counted a few times. DNA of the CDR3: TGTGCCAGCAGCTTAGAAAGGGAGGGTGAGAGCTACACCTTC. This codes for CASSLEREGESYTF. The chain recombines TRBV11-2 with TRBJ1-2; D uncertain. The CDR3 loop spans 14 amino acids. The V gene's germline CDR1 is SGHAT and CDR2 FQNNGV. V gave up 0 bases and J gave up 9 bases, with 14 bases separating them. The full variable domain, with the rest looked up from reference TRBV11-2 and TRBJ1-2, is EAGVAQSPRYKIIEKRQSVAFWCNPISGHATLYWYQQILGQGPKLLIQFQNNGVVDDSQLPKDRFSAERLKGVDSTLKIQPAKLEDSAVYLCASSLEREGESYTFGSGTRLTVV.

The genes are TRBV12-5 and TRBJ2-7; 9 bases are a match to TRBD1. V shed 5 bases, J shed 6 bases, and the junction held 11 bases outside the gene matches. This CDR3 spans 15 amino acids. Germline CDR1 reads LGHNT; CDR2 reads FRNRAP. CDR3 coding DNA: TGTGCTAGTGGTCCCGCGGGACAGGGTCCGTGCGAGCAGTACTTC. Encoded protein: CASGPAGQGPCEQYF. The full variable domain, its missing parts supplied by reference TRBV12-5 and TRBJ2-7, is DARVTQTPRHKVTEMGQEVTMRCQPILGHNTVFWYRQTMMQGLELLAYFRNRAPLDDSGMPKDRFSAEMPDATLATLKIQPSEPRDSAVYFCASGPAGQGPCEQYFGPGTRLTVT.

V is TRBV27 and J is TRBJ1-5, with a possible D match to TRBD1 (5 bases). This CDR3 comprises 16 residues. V was shortened by 6 bases and J by 4 bases, with 19 bases between the two germline ends. Germline assignment: CDR1 MNHEY and CDR2 SMNVEV (reference sequence). The CDR3, as DNA: TGTGCCAGCAGCCTCATGGGCAGGGTCGGTAATCAGCCCCAGCATTTT. As protein: CASSLMGRVGNQPQHF.

This rearrangement joins TRBV25-1 to TRBJ2-1, with D maybe TRBD1 (6 bases). The CDR3 totals 15 residues. The V gene's germline CDR1 is MGHDK and CDR2 SYGVNS. The V end lost 3 bases, the J end lost 4 bases, and 13 bases lay between the germline ends. The CDR3 nucleotides read TGTGCCAGCAGTGATAAAGGACAGCTTTACAATGAGCAGTTCTTC. It encodes CASSDKGQLYNEQFF.

The rearrangement uses TRBV12-5 and TRBJ2-7, with a weak D call TRBD1 (6 bases). V lost 6 bases and J lost 0, with 24 bases in between. Germline lookup yields CDR1 LGHNT and CDR2 FRNRAP. This CDR3 is 18 amino acids long. CDR3 nucleotides: TGTGCTAGTGGGGGGGCTGCGCGGGCACCTCCTCACTCCTACGAGCAGTACTTC. Its translation is CASGGAARAPPHSYEQYF. The variable domain in full, completed from reference TRBV12-5 and TRBJ2-7, reads DARVTQTPRHKVTEMGQEVTMRCQPILGHNTVFWYRQTMMQGLELLAYFRNRAPLDDSGMPKDRFSAEMPDATLATLKIQPSEPRDSAVYFCASGGAARAPPHSYEQYFGPGTRLTVT.

This clone was seen just once. The chain combines TRBV29-1 with TRBJ1-1; the D gene is possibly TRBD1 (5 bases). Looked up from germline, CDR1 is SQVTM and CDR2 is ANQGSEA. The CDR3 is 11 residues long. V lost 4 bases and J lost 3, with 6 bases in between. The CDR3 loop is CSVGGDTEAFF. CDR3 bases: TGCAGCGTTGGGGGGGACACTGAAGCTTTCTTT.

The V gene is TRBV27, the J gene TRBJ2-3; D ambiguous. The CDR3 consists of 9 residues. V lost 8 bases and J lost 11, with 8 bases in between. Germline CDR1 MNHEY, CDR2 SMNVEV (reference sequence). CDR3 bases: TGTGCCAGCGGTCTAGAGCAGTATTTT. Translation: CASGLEQYF.

On this clone itself: The sample has other DNA sequences that encode this CDR3 too. This chain joins TRBV2 and TRBJ1-1, with TRBD1 as a possible D gene (5 bases). Between the trimmed V and J ends, which lost 4 bases and 2 bases, there was a span of 8 bases. Germline loops: CDR1 SNHLY, CDR2 FYNNEI. The CDR3 runs to 13 residues. This CDR3 reads CASSVQGNTEAFF. Here the CDR3 DNA reads TGTGCCAGCAGTGTCCAGGGAAACACTGAAGCTTTCTTT.

The V gene is TRBV28, the J gene TRBJ2-3; no firm D call. Trimming stripped 2 bases from V and 4 bases from J, with 7 bases between. This CDR3 is 13 amino acids long. Germline CDR1 is MDHEN and CDR2 is SYDVKM. The CDR3: CASSLKTPDTQYF. The CDR3 region has the DNA TGTGCCAGCAGTTTAAAGACACCAGATACGCAGTATTTT.

This chain connects TRBV20-1 to TRBJ1-1; no reliable D call. Germline V CDR1 and CDR2: DFQATT, SNEGSKA (reference sequence). The CDR3 sequence is 11 residues long. Deletions cut 2 bases from V and 4 bases from J, with 5 bases between. The CDR3 sequence: CSARPGTEAFF. The CDR3 DNA is TGCAGTGCTAGACCAGGCACTGAAGCTTTCTTT.

The chain has TRBV5-1 and TRBJ2-2; 11 bases are shared with TRBD2. This CDR3 is 24 amino acids long. Per the germline V gene, CDR1 is SGHRS and CDR2 is YFSETQ. The V segment lost 2 bases and the J segment 2 bases; nucleotides outside the gene matches: 26. As DNA, the CDR3 is TGCGCCAGCAGCTTAATGACAGGGGACACGACTAGCGGGACCCCCCTCGAAAACACCGGGGAGCTGTTTTTT. It specifies CASSLMTGDTTSGTPLENTGELFF.

The rearrangement uses TRBV28 and TRBJ2-7, with 10 bases that match TRBD2. CDR1 is MDHEN, CDR2 SYDVKM, per germline. The CDR3 contains 16 residues. Trimming at V came to 6 bases and at J to 4 bases, leaving 12 bases not matched to a gene. CDR3 amino acids: CASSLTAGGPSYEQYF. As DNA, the CDR3 is TGTGCCAGCAGCCTGACAGCGGGGGGGCCGAGTTACGAGCAGTACTTC.

This clone was seen only a few times. The V gene is TRBV10-3, the J gene TRBJ1-2; D remains unclear. V was clipped by 6 bases and J by 6 bases, with 5 bases between them. This CDR3 comprises 10 residues. The V gene's germline CDR1 is ENHRY and CDR2 SYGVKD. The CDR3 loop is CAIRRNGYTF. DNA of the CDR3: TGTGCCATCAGGAGAAATGGCTACACCTTC.

This clone was found a few times. CDR3 DNA: TGCGCCAGCAGCCAAAGGCAGGGAGGCCCCTACGAGCAGTACTTC. Protein: CASSQRQGGPYEQYF. This rearrangement joins TRBV4-3 to TRBJ2-7, with a weak D call TRBD2 (6 bases). V was cut by 2 bases and J by 2 bases, with 13 bases left in between. Germline values: CDR1 LGHNA, CDR2 YSLEER. The CDR3 spans 15 residues.